Sequencing of this T cell receptor beta chain was carried out in a study of blood T cell repertoires in COVID-19. Study-wide context: The samples span acute and convalescent COVID-19 from the United States, Italy and Spain.

This clone has a handful of counts. In the authors' workflow: The assay estimated nucleated cells by amplifying reference gene primers. Produced via immunoSEQ multiplex PCR; TCRdb's table is partial and in-frame only. That table gives V, J and clone size, and the DNA gave D and trimming. The data contain 300,000 to 350,000 clones, around 87% of them singletons. The CDR3 totals 17 residues. V gave up 0 bases and J gave up 5 bases; unmatched junction bases: 15. Per the germline V gene, CDR1 is GTSNPN and CDR2 is SVGIG (reference sequence). The specimen was peripheral blood. This clonotype was obtained from a woman aged 50 to 65 with COVID-19, enrolled during active disease. The chain uses TRBV30 and TRBJ1-1; 7 bases agree with TRBD1. CDR3 sequence (DNA): TGTGCCTGGAGTGTAAAGGGGCAGGGGGGTTTCCGGACTGAAGCTTTCTTT. This encodes CAWSVKGQGGFRTEAFF.